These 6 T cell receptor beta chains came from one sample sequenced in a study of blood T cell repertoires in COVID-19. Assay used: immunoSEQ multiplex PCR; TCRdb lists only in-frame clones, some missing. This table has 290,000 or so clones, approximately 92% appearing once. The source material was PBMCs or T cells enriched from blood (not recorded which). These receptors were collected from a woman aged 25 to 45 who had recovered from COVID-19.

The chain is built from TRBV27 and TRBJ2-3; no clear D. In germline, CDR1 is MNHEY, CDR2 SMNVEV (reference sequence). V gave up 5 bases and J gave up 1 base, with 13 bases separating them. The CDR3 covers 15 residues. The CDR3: CASSPLIGGTDTQYF. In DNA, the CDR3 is TGTGCCAGCAGTCCCTTAATAGGAGGCACAGATACGCAGTATTTT.

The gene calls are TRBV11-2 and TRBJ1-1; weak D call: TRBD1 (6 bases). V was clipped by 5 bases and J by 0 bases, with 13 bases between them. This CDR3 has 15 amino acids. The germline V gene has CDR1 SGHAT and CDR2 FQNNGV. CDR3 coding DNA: TGTGCCAGCAGCCCCCCGGGACACCTGAACACTGAAGCTTTCTTT. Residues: CASSPPGHLNTEAFF. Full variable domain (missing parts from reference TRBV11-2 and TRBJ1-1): EAGVAQSPRYKIIEKRQSVAFWCNPISGHATLYWYQQILGQGPKLLIQFQNNGVVDDSQLPKDRFSAERLKGVDSTLKIQPAKLEDSAVYLCASSPPGHLNTEAFFGQGTRLTVV.

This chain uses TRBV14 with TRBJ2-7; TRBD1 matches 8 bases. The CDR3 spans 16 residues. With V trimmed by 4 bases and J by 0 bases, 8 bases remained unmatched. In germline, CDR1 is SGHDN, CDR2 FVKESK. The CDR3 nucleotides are TGTGCCAGCAGCCGCAGGACAGGGACTTCCTCCTACGAGCAGTACTTC. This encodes CASSRRTGTSSYEQYF.

Here the CDR3 reads CASSLQLAEKEQYF. CDR3 bases: TGTGCCAGCAGCTTACAACTAGCGGAGAAGGAGCAGTACTTC. The rearrangement joins TRBV5-4 to TRBJ2-7, with 8 bases that match TRBD2. The CDR3 runs 14 residues. Germline CDR1 SGHNT, CDR2 YYREEE (reference sequence). J gave up 7 bases and V 2 bases, and 8 bases lay outside the gene matches.

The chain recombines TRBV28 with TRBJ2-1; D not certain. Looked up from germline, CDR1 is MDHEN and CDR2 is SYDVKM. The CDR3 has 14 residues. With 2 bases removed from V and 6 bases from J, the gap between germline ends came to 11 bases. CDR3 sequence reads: CASSLATISNEQFF. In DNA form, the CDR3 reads TGTGCCAGCAGTTTAGCCACTATTTCCAATGAGCAGTTCTTC.

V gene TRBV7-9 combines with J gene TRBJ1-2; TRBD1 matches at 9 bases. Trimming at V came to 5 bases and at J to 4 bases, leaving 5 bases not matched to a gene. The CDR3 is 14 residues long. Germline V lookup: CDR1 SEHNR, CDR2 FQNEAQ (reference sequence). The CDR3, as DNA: TGTGCCAGCAGCGAGGGACAGGGCCCCTATGGCTACACCTTC. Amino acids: CASSEGQGPYGYTF.